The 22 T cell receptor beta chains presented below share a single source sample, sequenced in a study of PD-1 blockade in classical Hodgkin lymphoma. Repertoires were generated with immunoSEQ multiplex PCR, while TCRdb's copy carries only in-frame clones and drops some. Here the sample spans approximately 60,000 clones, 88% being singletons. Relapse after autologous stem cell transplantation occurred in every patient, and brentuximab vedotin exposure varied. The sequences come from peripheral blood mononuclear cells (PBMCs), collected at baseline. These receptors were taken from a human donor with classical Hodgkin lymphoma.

CDR3 loop: CASSPPGEKLFF. For the CDR3, the DNA is TGTGCCAGCAGCCCCCCCGGGGAAAAACTGTTTTTT. V gene TRBV7-9 combines with J gene TRBJ1-4; D is uncertain. With 5 bases removed from V and 8 bases from J, the gap between germline ends came to 9 bases. CDR1 is SEHNR, CDR2 FQNEAQ, per germline (reference sequence). The CDR3 spans 12 residues.

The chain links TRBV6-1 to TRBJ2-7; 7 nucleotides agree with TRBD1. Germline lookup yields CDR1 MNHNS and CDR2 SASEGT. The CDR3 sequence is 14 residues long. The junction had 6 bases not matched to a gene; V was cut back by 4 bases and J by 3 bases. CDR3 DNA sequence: TGTGCCAGCAGTGCAAACCGACAGGGCTACGAGCAGTACTTC. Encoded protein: CASSANRQGYEQYF.

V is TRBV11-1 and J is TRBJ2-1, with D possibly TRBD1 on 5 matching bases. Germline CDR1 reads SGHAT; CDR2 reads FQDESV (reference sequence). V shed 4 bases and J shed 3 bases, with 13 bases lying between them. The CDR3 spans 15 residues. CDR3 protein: CASSSVFDSYNEQFF. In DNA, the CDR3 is TGTGCCAGCAGCTCCGTTTTCGACAGCTACAATGAGCAGTTCTTC.

Written as DNA, the CDR3 is TGTGCCAGCAGCTTCGGGCACAGTGAGAAGTACAATGAGCAGTTCTTC. The encoded protein is CASSFGHSEKYNEQFF. V and J are TRBV5-4 and TRBJ2-1; D not resolved. V lost 2 bases, J lost 4 bases, and 16 bases lay in between. The CDR3 loop spans 16 amino acids. The germline gives CDR1 SGHNT, CDR2 YYREEE (reference sequence).

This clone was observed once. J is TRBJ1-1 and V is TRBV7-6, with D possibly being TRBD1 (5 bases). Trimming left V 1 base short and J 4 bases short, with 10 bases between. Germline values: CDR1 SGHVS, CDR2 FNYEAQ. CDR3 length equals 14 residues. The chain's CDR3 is CASSLDSGGTEAFF. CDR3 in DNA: TGTGCCAGCAGCTTAGATTCGGGGGGCACTGAAGCTTTCTTT.

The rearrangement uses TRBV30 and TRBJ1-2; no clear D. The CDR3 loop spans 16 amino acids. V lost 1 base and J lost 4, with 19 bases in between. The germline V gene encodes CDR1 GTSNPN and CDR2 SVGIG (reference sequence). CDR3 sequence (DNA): TGTGCCTGGAGTGGGAGTGGCGGAGGGCGAGGCTATGGCTACACCTTC. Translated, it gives CAWSGSGGGRGYGYTF.

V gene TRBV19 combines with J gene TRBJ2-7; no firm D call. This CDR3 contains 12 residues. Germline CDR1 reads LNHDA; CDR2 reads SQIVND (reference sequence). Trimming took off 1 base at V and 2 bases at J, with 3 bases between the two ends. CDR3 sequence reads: CASSIGPYEQYF. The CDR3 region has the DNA TGTGCCAGTAGTATAGGCCCCTACGAGCAGTACTTC.

The CDR3 is CASFRTSGHLYYNEQFF. CDR3 sequence (DNA): TGTGCCAGCTTTCGGACTAGCGGACATCTATATTACAATGAGCAGTTCTTC. V gene TRBV5-6 combines with J gene TRBJ2-1, with TRBD2 matching over 10 bases. V dropped 7 bases and J dropped 4; count of bases not matched to a gene: 14. The CDR3 is 17 amino acids. Germline-derived CDR1 and CDR2 are SGHDT and YYEEEE. Variable domain in full (rest from reference TRBV5-6 and TRBJ2-1): DAGVTQSPTHLIKTRGQQVTLRCSPKSGHDTVSWYQQALGQGPQFIFQYYEEEERQRGNFPDRFSGHQFPNYSSELNVNALLLGDSALYLCASFRTSGHLYYNEQFFGPGTRLTVL.

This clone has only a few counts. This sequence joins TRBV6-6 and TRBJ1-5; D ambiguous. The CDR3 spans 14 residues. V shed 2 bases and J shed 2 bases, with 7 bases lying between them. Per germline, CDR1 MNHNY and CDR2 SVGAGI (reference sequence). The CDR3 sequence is CASSYTGGNQPQHF. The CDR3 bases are TGTGCCAGCAGTTACACCGGGGGCAATCAGCCCCAGCATTTT.

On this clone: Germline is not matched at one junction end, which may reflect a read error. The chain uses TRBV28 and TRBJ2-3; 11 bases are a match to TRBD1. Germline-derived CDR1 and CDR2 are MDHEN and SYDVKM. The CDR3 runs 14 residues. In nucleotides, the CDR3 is TGTGCCGGCAGGACAGGGGGCAACACAGATACGCAGTATTTT. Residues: CAGRTGGNTDTQYF.

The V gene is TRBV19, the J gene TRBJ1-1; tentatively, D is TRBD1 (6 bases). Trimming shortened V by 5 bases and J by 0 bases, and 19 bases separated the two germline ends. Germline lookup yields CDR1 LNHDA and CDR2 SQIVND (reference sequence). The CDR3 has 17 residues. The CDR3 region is CASSRQVQRRVNTEAFF. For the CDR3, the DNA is TGTGCCAGTAGTCGACAGGTACAAAGGAGGGTGAACACTGAAGCTTTCTTT. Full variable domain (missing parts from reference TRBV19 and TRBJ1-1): DGGITQSPKYLFRKEGQNVTLSCEQNLNHDAMYWYRQDPGQGLRLIYYSQIVNDFQKGDIAEGYSVSREKKESFPLTVTSAQKNPTAFYLCASSRQVQRRVNTEAFFGQGTRLTVV.

This chain's CDR3 is CASSLGGDKTNEQFF. CDR3 coding DNA: TGTGCCAGCAGCCTTGGGGGGGACAAGACCAATGAGCAGTTCTTC. This sequence joins TRBV7-7 and TRBJ2-1; D perhaps matches TRBD2 (7 bases). V shed 5 bases and J shed 6 bases, with 17 bases lying between them. The length of the CDR3 is 15 residues. CDR1 is SSHAT, CDR2 FNYEAQ, per germline (reference sequence).

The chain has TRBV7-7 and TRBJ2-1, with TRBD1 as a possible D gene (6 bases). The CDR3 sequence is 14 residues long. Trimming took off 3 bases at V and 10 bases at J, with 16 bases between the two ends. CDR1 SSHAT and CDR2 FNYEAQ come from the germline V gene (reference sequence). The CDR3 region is CASSFQSGEEEQFF. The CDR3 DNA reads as TGTGCCAGCAGCTTTCAGTCAGGGGAAGAGGAGCAGTTCTTC.

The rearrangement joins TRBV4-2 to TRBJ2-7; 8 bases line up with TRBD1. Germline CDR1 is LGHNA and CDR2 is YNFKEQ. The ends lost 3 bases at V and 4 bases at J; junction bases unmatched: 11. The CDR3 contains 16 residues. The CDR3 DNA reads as TGTGCCAGCAGCCACTCAAACAGGGGGTTGGTTTACGAGCAGTACTTC. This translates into CASSHSNRGLVYEQYF.

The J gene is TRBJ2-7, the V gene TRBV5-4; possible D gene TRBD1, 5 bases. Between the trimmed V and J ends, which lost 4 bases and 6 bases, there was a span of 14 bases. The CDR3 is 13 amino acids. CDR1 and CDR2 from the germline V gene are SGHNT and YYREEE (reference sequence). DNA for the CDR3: TGTGCCAGCAGCCAGGGTAGGATTCCCGAGCAGTACTTC. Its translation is CASSQGRIPEQYF.

The CDR3 loop reads CASSSPVTLPSNSPLHF. The CDR3 DNA reads as TGTGCCAGCAGCTCCCCGGTAACGTTACCTAGTAATTCACCCCTCCACTTT. This chain uses TRBV7-7 with TRBJ1-6; D is unresolved. The CDR3 is 17 residues long. Germline loops: CDR1 SSHAT, CDR2 FNYEAQ (reference sequence). V lost 4 bases to trimming and J lost 6 bases, with 19 bases between them.

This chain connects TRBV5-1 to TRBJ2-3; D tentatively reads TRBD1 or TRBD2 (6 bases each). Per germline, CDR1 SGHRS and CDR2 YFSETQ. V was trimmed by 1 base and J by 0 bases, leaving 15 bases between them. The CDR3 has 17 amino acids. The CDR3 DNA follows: TGCGCCAGCAGCTTGATTGTGGGGGGCACAAGCACAGATACGCAGTATTTT. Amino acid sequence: CASSLIVGGTSTDTQYF.

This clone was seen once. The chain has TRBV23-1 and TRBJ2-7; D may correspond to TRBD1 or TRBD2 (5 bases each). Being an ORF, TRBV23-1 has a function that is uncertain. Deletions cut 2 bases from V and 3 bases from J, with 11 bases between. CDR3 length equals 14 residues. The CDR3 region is CASSQPGPNYEQYF. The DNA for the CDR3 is TGCGCCAGCAGTCAACCGGGGCCTAACTACGAGCAGTACTTC.

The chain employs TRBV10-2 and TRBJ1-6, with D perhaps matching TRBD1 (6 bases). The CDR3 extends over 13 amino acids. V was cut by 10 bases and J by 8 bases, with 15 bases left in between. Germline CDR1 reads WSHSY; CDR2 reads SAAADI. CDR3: CATEDRWDSPLHF. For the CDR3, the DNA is TGCGCCACCGAAGACAGGTGGGATTCACCCCTCCACTTT.

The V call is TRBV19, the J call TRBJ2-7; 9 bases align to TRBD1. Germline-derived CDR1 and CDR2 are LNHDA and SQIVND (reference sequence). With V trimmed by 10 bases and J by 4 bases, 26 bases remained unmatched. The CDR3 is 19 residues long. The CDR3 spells CATPRGGQGPLVTNYEQYF. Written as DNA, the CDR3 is TGTGCCACCCCGAGGGGGGGACAGGGCCCTCTCGTCACAAATTACGAGCAGTACTTC.

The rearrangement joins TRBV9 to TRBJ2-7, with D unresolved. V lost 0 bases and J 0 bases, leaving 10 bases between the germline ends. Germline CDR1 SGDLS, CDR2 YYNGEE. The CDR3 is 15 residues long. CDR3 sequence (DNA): TGTGCCAGCAGCGTAGCTGACTCGAGCTCCTACGAGCAGTACTTC. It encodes CASSVADSSSYEQYF.

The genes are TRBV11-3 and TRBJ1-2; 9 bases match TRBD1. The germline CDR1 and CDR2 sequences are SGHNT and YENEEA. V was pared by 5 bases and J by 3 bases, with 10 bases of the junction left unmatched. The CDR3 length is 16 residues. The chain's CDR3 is CASSPRGGQGYYGYTF. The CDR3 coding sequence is TGTGCCAGCAGCCCACGAGGGGGACAGGGCTACTATGGCTACACCTTC.